These 30 T cell receptor beta chains were all obtained from the same sample, sequenced in a study of cytotoxic CD8 clonotypes in ibrutinib-treated CLL. Clones were sequenced by immunoSEQ multiplex PCR, and TCRdb holds only the in-frame ones, with some missing. The sample lists around 24,000 clones, under 85% seen once, with under 10% in the top ten. The sample consisted of PBMCs, taken before ibrutinib treatment. Source of these receptors: a human donor with chronic lymphocytic leukemia.

The chain carries TRBV27 and TRBJ1-3; D is undetermined. The CDR3 is 15 amino acids. Trimming cost V 2 bases and J 2 bases, with 10 bases left between them. Germline CDR1 MNHEY, CDR2 SMNVEV (reference sequence). Here the CDR3 reads CASSLSSGTGNTIYF. The CDR3 DNA reads as TGTGCCAGCAGTTTAAGTTCCGGGACTGGAAACACCATATATTTT.

The chain employs TRBV19 and TRBJ2-2, with D possibly matching TRBD2 (5 bases). The CDR3 has 13 amino acids. The V gene lost 5 bases and the J gene lost 7 bases, with 11 bases spanning the gap. Germline lookup yields CDR1 LNHDA and CDR2 SQIVND (reference sequence). CDR3 in DNA: TGTGCCAGTAGTTCCCTCGGAGGCGGGGAGCTGTTTTTT. Translation: CASSSLGGGELFF.

This chain connects TRBV18 to TRBJ1-2; 7 positions match TRBD1. The CDR3 has 13 amino acids. Losses at the gene ends were 5 bases for V and 2 bases for J; bases not matched to a gene: 2. Germline V gives CDR1 KGHSH, CDR2 LQKENI. The CDR3 sequence is CASSGDRNYGYTF. DNA for the CDR3: TGTGCCAGCTCAGGGGACAGAAACTATGGCTACACCTTC.

V gene TRBV6-5 combines with J gene TRBJ1-2; D call uncertain. The CDR3 has 13 residues. V was cut by 2 bases and J by 2 bases, with 6 bases left in between. The germline V gene has CDR1 MNHEY and CDR2 SVGAGI. The CDR3 sequence is CASSYTQNYGYTF. DNA for the CDR3: TGTGCCAGCAGTTACACTCAGAACTATGGCTACACCTTC.

Only a few counts were recorded for this clone. The rearrangement uses TRBV19 and TRBJ2-7; D tentatively reads TRBD1 or TRBD2 (5 bases each). Germline CDR1 LNHDA, CDR2 SQIVND (reference sequence). Trimming took 6 bases from V and 3 from J, leaving 15 bases between them. The CDR3 extends over 14 amino acids. The CDR3 protein is CASSPSGTHYEQYF. Here the CDR3 DNA reads TGTGCCAGTAGCCCGTCGGGGACCCACTACGAGCAGTACTTC.

The J gene is TRBJ1-1, the V gene TRBV7-2; D is undetermined. Germline V gives CDR1 SGHTA, CDR2 FQGNSA. The CDR3 is 12 residues long. V was shortened by 1 base and J by 9 bases, with 9 bases between the two germline ends. CDR3: CASSLVPPKAFF. The CDR3 DNA reads as TGTGCCAGCAGCTTAGTCCCCCCAAAAGCTTTCTTT.

The genes are TRBV6-4 and TRBJ2-1; TRBD2 matches at 13 bases. The CDR3 is 15 residues long. V shed 4 bases, J shed 6 bases, and the junction held 3 bases outside the gene matches. CDR1 is MRHNA, CDR2 SNTAGT, per germline. The CDR3 DNA follows: TGTGCCAGCAGTGCACTAGCGGGAGGGCCCAATGAGCAGTTCTTC. The encoded protein is CASSALAGGPNEQFF.

CDR3 in DNA: TGTGCCAGCAGACCAGGGGGATCGAACACCGGGGAGCTGTTTTTT. It translates to CASRPGGSNTGELFF. The V gene is TRBV11-2, the J gene TRBJ2-2; 7 nucleotides match TRBD1. The CDR3 has 15 residues. Trimming removed 6 bases from V and 0 bases from J; junction bases left unmatched: 4. In germline, CDR1 is SGHAT, CDR2 FQNNGV.

The V call is TRBV9, the J call TRBJ1-2; D unresolved. The germline CDR1 and CDR2 sequences are SGDLS and YYNGEE. The V end was cut by 4 bases, the J end by 9 bases, with 13 bases between. The CDR3 covers 12 residues. The CDR3 is CASSSQRSRYTF. The CDR3 nucleotides read TGTGCCAGCAGCTCCCAACGATCTCGCTACACCTTC.

The rearrangement uses TRBV5-1 and TRBJ2-2; 8 bases align to TRBD2. V gave up 3 bases and J gave up 6 bases; unmatched junction bases: 16. CDR1 and CDR2 from the germline V gene are SGHRS and YFSETQ. The CDR3 spans 18 residues. CDR3 bases: TGCGCCAGCAGCTCTATCCCTGGCGGGAGGAATGGTGCCGGGGAGCTGTTTTTT. Its translation: CASSSIPGGRNGAGELFF.

In its sample, this clone was seen a few times. The chain's CDR3 is CASRGETTTGELFF. CDR3 sequence (DNA): TGTGCCAGCAGGGGCGAGACTACCACCGGGGAGCTGTTTTTT. The chain joins TRBV6-5 to TRBJ2-2; D is possibly TRBD2 (5 bases). This CDR3 contains 14 residues. Trimming shortened V by 6 bases and J by 4 bases, and 12 bases separated the two germline ends. The germline CDR1 and CDR2 sequences are MNHEY and SVGAGI.

The chain recombines TRBV6-6 with TRBJ1-5; the D is unclear. There are 13 residues in the CDR3. CDR1 is MNHNY, CDR2 SVGAGI, per germline (reference sequence). Between the trimmed V and J ends, which lost 6 bases and 7 bases, there was a span of 13 bases. The CDR3 spells CASSLTEAQPQHF. CDR3 nucleotides: TGTGCCAGCAGCCTCACGGAGGCCCAGCCCCAGCATTTT.

The chain is built from TRBV7-3 and TRBJ2-4; 11 bases line up with TRBD2. This CDR3 is 19 amino acids long. V dropped 5 bases and J dropped 6; count of bases not matched to a gene: 18. Germline assignment: CDR1 SGHTA and CDR2 FQGTGA. CDR3 region: CASSKDARHLAGGGNIQYF. The CDR3 nucleotides read TGTGCCAGCAGCAAAGACGCCCGCCATCTAGCGGGAGGAGGAAACATTCAGTACTTC. Full variable domain (outside the CDR3, taken from reference TRBV7-3 and TRBJ2-4): GAGVSQTPSNKVTEKGKYVELRCDPISGHTALYWYRQSLGQGPEFLIYFQGTGAADDSGLPNDRFFAVRPEGSVSTLKIQRTERGDSAVYLCASSKDARHLAGGGNIQYFGAGTRLSVL.

For this clone: At one end the junction does not follow the germline gene, possibly because of a read error. CDR3 sequence: CASSLGSGGDRGTPGGF. The CDR3 bases are TGCGCCAGCAGCTTGGGAAGCGGCGGCGACAGGGGGACACCCGGGGGCTTC. J is TRBJ1-2 and V is TRBV5-1, with TRBD1 identical over 9 bases. The length of the CDR3 is 17 residues. Germline V gives CDR1 SGHRS, CDR2 YFSETQ.

The chain has TRBV6-1 and TRBJ2-7; the D call may be TRBD1 or TRBD2 (5 bases each). The CDR3 contains 11 residues. V dropped 1 base and J dropped 12 bases, with 10 bases sitting between them. Germline-derived CDR1 and CDR2 are MNHNS and SASEGT. The CDR3 protein is CASSEVGTRYF. In DNA form, the CDR3 reads TGTGCCAGCAGTGAAGTAGGGACGCGGTACTTC.

The chain uses TRBV19 and TRBJ1-4; 7 bases are shared with TRBD1. This CDR3 has 17 amino acids. CDR1 LNHDA and CDR2 SQIVND come from the germline V gene (reference sequence). Germline trimming cut 4 bases from V and 3 bases from J; bases unmatched to any gene: 11. The CDR3, as DNA: TGTGCCAGTAGTACAGGACAGGCTCTTCTGGCTAATGAAAAACTGTTTTTT. It codes for CASSTGQALLANEKLFF.

The chain carries TRBV5-1 and TRBJ2-2; D could derive from TRBD1 or TRBD2 (5 bases each). The CDR3 contains 14 residues. Germline CDR1 is SGHRS and CDR2 is YFSETQ. Trimming took off 2 bases at V and 4 bases at J, with 9 bases between the two ends. CDR3 DNA: TGCGCCAGCAGCTTCGCCGGGGCCACCGGGGAGCTGTTTTTT. Encoded protein: CASSFAGATGELFF.

This chain joins TRBV5-1 and TRBJ2-1; 8 bases are shared with TRBD1. Germline V lookup: CDR1 SGHRS, CDR2 YFSETQ. CDR3 size: 15 residues. V lost 4 bases and J lost 2; bases outside the gene matches: 5. CDR3 residues: CASSLTGAPYNEQFF. The CDR3 DNA reads TGCGCCAGCAGCCTGACAGGGGCCCCCTACAATGAGCAGTTCTTC.

This chain connects TRBV27 to TRBJ1-2; D is possibly TRBD1 (5 bases). This CDR3 is built from 12 residues. Per the germline V gene, CDR1 is MNHEY and CDR2 is SMNVEV (reference sequence). Trimming took 3 bases from V and 7 from J, leaving 9 bases between them. CDR3 loop: CASSLGGSGYTF. The CDR3 DNA reads TGTGCCAGCAGTTTGGGGGGAAGTGGCTACACCTTC.

The V call is TRBV7-6, the J call TRBJ2-1, with TRBD2 identical over 9 bases. The CDR3 loop spans 16 amino acids. Germline V gene lookup returns CDR1 SGHVS and CDR2 FNYEAQ. With V trimmed by 5 bases and J by 2 bases, 7 bases remained unmatched. The CDR3 DNA reads as TGTGCCAGCAGCATCACTAGCGGGCTTACCTACAATGAGCAGTTCTTC. Amino acids: CASSITSGLTYNEQFF.

The CDR3 here is CASSDIQPTGTQYF. The CDR3 region has the DNA TGTGCCAGCAGCGACATACAACCGACGGGTACGCAGTATTTT. This chain uses TRBV7-4 with TRBJ2-3; D is ambiguous. Between the trimmed V and J ends, which lost 5 bases and 8 bases, there was a span of 17 bases. This CDR3 has 14 amino acids. In germline, CDR1 is SGHVT, CDR2 SQSDAQ.

This clone was recorded once. The rearrangement uses TRBV5-1 and TRBJ2-3, with a possible D match to TRBD2 (7 bases). The CDR3 is made up of 17 amino acids. V lost 4 bases and J 5 bases, leaving 23 bases between the germline ends. Germline V gene data show CDR1 as SGHRS and CDR2 as YFSETQ. The CDR3 DNA follows: TGCGCCAGCAGCCTGGCCGGGGGCGGGAGTGCGGGAGATACGCAGTATTTT. Amino acids: CASSLAGGGSAGDTQYF.

Only a few counts were recorded for this clone. The chain uses TRBV19 and TRBJ2-3; D is perhaps TRBD1 or TRBD2 (5 bases each). CDR1 is LNHDA, CDR2 SQIVND, per germline (reference sequence). The CDR3 extends over 15 amino acids. Deletions cut 3 bases from V and 8 bases from J, with 18 bases between. The CDR3 loop reads CASSMSREGLATQYF. CDR3 in DNA: TGTGCCAGTAGTATGTCGCGAGAGGGGCTGGCTACGCAGTATTTT.

The chain has TRBV7-9 and TRBJ2-1; D gene unclear. This CDR3 comprises 11 residues. V lost 5 bases and J 9 bases, leaving 8 bases between the germline ends. Germline-derived CDR1 and CDR2 are SEHNR and FQNEAQ (reference sequence). The CDR3 reads CASSQAVEQFF. DNA of the CDR3: TGTGCCAGCAGCCAGGCGGTTGAGCAGTTCTTC.

In DNA, the CDR3 is TGTGCCAGCAGTGTTGAGGGTGCGGAAAAACTGTTTTTT. Translated: CASSVEGAEKLFF. The V gene is TRBV25-1, the J gene TRBJ1-4, with unresolved D. Between the trimmed V and J ends, which lost 4 bases and 8 bases, there was a span of 11 bases. Germline CDR1 reads MGHDK; CDR2 reads SYGVNS. The CDR3 spans 13 residues.

V is TRBV7-8 and J is TRBJ2-7; D might be TRBD1 (6 bases). Deletions cut 1 base from V and 1 base from J, with 11 bases between. The germline CDR1 and CDR2 sequences are SGHVS and FQNEAQ. This CDR3 contains 15 residues. CDR3 sequence reads: CASSLGRGPSYEQYF. CDR3 coding DNA: TGTGCCAGCAGCTTAGGCAGGGGTCCATCCTACGAGCAGTACTTC.

This chain links TRBV27 with TRBJ2-1; D uncertain. Germline CDR1 is MNHEY and CDR2 is SMNVEV (reference sequence). This CDR3 has 13 amino acids. V lost 7 bases to trimming and J lost 7 bases, with 14 bases between them. The CDR3 loop is CASTKMGGNEQFF. CDR3 coding DNA: TGTGCCAGCACCAAAATGGGCGGAAATGAGCAGTTCTTC.

This rearrangement joins TRBV7-2 to TRBJ2-7; the match to TRBD2 covers 7 bases. With 8 bases clipped from V and 4 bases from J, the junction kept 5 bases outside the gene matches. Germline V CDR1 and CDR2: SGHTA, FQGNSA. CDR3 length equals 12 residues. The CDR3 loop is CASGSGFYEQYF. The CDR3 DNA sequence: TGTGCCAGCGGTAGCGGGTTTTACGAGCAGTACTTC.

This chain connects TRBV11-2 to TRBJ1-2; D is ambiguous. From germline, CDR1 is SGHAT and CDR2 FQNNGV. Trimming stripped 1 base from V and 4 bases from J, with 10 bases between. The CDR3 length is 14 residues. CDR3 bases: TGTGCCAGCAGCTTAGCTAGAGGGTCCTATGGCTACACCTTC. Its protein is CASSLARGSYGYTF.

This sequence joins TRBV6-6 and TRBJ2-7; maybe TRBD2 (6 bases). Germline-derived CDR1 and CDR2 are MNHNY and SVGAGI (reference sequence). V was pared by 8 bases and J by 2 bases, with 19 bases between. This CDR3 region has 15 residues. CDR3 nucleotides: TGTGCCAGCTCCCCCAAGGAGGGACGCGCCTACGAGCAGTACTTC. Translation gives CASSPKEGRAYEQYF.